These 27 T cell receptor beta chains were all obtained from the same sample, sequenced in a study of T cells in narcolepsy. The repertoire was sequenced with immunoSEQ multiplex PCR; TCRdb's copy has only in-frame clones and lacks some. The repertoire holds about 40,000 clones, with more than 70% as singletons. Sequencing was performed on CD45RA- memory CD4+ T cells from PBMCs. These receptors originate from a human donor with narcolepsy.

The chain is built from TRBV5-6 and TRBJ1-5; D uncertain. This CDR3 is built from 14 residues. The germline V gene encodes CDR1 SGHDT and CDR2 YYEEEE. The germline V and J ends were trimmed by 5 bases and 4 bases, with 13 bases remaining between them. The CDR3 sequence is CASSEQLRNQPQHF. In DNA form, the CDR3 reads TGTGCCAGCAGTGAACAGCTAAGAAATCAGCCCCAGCATTTT. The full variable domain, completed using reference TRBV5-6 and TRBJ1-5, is DAGVTQSPTHLIKTRGQQVTLRCSPKSGHDTVSWYQQALGQGPQFIFQYYEEEERQRGNFPDRFSGHQFPNYSSELNVNALLLGDSALYLCASSEQLRNQPQHFGDGTRLSIL.

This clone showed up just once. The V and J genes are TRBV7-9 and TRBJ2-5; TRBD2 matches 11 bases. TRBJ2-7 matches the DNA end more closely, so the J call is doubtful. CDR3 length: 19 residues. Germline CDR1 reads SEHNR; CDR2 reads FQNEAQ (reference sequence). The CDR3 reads CASSQRTSGSRRGSYEQYF. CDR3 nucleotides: TGTGCCAGCAGCCAAAGGACTAGCGGGTCCCGTAGGGGCTCCTACGAGCAGTACTTC.

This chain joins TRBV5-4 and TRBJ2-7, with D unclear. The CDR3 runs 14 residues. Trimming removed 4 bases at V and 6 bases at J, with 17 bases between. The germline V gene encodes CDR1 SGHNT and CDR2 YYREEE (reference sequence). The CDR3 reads CASSAEEYGIEQYF. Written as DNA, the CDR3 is TGTGCCAGCAGCGCAGAGGAATATGGGATCGAGCAGTACTTC. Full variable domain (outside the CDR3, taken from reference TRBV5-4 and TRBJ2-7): ETGVTQSPTHLIKTRGQQVTLRCSSQSGHNTVSWYQQALGQGPQFIFQYYREEENGRGNFPPRFSGLQFPNYSSELNVNALELDDSALYLCASSAEEYGIEQYFGPGTRLTVT.

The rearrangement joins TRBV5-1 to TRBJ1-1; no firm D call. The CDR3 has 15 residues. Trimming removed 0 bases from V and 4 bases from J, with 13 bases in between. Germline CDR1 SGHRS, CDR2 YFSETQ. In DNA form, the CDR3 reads TGCGCCAGCAGCTTGGCGTCAGACCTTTTCACTGAAGCTTTCTTT. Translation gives CASSLASDLFTEAFF. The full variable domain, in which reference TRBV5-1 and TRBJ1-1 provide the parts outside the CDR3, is KAGVTQTPRYLIKTRGQQVTLSCSPISGHRSVSWYQQTPGQGLQFLFEYFSETQRNKGNFPGRFSGRQFSNSRSEMNVSTLELGDSALYLCASSLASDLFTEAFFGQGTRLTVV.

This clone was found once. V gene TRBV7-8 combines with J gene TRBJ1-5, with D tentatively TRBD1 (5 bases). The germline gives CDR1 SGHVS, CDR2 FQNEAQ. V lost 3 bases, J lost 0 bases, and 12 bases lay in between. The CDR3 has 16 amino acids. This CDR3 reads CASSLAPTDSNQPQHF. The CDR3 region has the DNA TGTGCCAGCAGCTTGGCGCCGACAGATAGCAATCAGCCCCAGCATTTT. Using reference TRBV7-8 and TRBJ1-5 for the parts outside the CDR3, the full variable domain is GAGVSQSPRYKVAKRGQDVALRCDPISGHVSLFWYQQALGQGPEFLTYFQNEAQLDKSGLPSDRFFAERPEGSVSTLKIQRTQQEDSAVYLCASSLAPTDSNQPQHFGDGTRLSIL.

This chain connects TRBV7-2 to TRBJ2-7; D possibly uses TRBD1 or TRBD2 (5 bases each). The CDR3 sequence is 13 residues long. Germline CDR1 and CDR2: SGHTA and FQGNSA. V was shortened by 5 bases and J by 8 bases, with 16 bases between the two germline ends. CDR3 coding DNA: TGTGCCAGCAGCGCCGGGACCCCGAGGAAGCAGTACTTC. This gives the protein CASSAGTPRKQYF.

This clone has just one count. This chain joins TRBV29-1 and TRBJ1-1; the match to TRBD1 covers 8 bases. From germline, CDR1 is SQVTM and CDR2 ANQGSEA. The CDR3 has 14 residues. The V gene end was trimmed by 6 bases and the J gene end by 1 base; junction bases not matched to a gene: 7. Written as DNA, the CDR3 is TGCAGCGTGAAGGACAGGGCCCAGAACACTGAAGCTTTCTTT. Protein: CSVKDRAQNTEAFF.

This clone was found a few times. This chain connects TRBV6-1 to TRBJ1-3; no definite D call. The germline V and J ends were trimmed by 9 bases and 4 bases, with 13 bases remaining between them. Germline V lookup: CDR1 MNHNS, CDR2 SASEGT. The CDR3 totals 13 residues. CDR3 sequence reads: CASFLDPGNTIYF. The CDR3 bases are TGTGCCAGTTTTTTGGATCCCGGAAACACCATATATTTT.

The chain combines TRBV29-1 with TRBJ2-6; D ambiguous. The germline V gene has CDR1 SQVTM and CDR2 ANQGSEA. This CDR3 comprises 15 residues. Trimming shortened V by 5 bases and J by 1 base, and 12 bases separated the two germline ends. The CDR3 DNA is TGCAGCGTTCCCCGACGGTTATCTGGGGCCAACGTCCTGACTTTC. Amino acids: CSVPRRLSGANVLTF.

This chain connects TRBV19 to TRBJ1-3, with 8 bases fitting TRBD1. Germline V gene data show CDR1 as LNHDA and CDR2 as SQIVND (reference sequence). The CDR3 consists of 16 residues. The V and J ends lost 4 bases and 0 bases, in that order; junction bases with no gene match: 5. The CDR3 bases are TGTGCCAGTAGTACAACCGGACAGGGCTCTGGAAACACCATATATTTT. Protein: CASSTTGQGSGNTIYF.

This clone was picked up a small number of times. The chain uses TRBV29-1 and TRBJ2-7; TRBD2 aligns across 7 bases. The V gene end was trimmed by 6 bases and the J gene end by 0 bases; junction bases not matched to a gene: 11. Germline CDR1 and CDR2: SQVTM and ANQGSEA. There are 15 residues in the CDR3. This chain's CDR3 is CSVETGGRSSYEQYF. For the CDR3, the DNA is TGCAGCGTCGAAACCGGGGGGAGGAGCTCCTACGAGCAGTACTTC.

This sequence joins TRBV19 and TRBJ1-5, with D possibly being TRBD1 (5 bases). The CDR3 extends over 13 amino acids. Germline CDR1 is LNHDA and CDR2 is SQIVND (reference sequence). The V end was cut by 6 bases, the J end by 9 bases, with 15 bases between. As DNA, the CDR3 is TGTGCCAGTAGCCGGGACCCCGGGGGGCCCCAGCATTTT. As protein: CASSRDPGGPQHF.

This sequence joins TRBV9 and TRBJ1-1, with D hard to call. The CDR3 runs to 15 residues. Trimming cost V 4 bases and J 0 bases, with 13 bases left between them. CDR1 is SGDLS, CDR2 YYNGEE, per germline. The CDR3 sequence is CASSSEGSMNTEAFF. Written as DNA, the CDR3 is TGTGCCAGCAGCTCGGAAGGAAGTATGAACACTGAAGCTTTCTTT.

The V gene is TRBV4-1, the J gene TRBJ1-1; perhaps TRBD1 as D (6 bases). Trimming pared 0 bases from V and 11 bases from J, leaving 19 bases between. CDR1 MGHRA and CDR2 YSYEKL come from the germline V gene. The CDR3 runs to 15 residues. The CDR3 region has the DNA TGCGCCAGCAGCCAAGAAAGCAGGGGAGTTTACGGGGCTTTCTTT. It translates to CASSQESRGVYGAFF.

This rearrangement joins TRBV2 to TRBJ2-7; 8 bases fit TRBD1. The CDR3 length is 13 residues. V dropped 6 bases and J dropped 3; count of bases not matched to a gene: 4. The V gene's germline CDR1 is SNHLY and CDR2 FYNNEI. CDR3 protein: CASRRDRGYEQYF. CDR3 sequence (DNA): TGTGCCAGCAGGCGCGACAGGGGCTACGAGCAGTACTTC. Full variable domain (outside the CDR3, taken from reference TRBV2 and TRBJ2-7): EPEVTQTPSHQVTQMGQEVILRCVPISNHLYFYWYRQILGQKVEFLVSFYNNEISEKSEIFDDQFSVERPDGSNFTLKIRSTKLEDSAMYFCASRRDRGYEQYFGPGTRLTVT.

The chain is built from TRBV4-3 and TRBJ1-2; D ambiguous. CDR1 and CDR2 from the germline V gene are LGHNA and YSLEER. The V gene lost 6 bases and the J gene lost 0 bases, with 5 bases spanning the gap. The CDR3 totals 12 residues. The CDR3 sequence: CASSSSNYGYTF. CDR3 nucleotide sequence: TGCGCCAGCAGTAGTTCTAACTATGGCTACACCTTC.

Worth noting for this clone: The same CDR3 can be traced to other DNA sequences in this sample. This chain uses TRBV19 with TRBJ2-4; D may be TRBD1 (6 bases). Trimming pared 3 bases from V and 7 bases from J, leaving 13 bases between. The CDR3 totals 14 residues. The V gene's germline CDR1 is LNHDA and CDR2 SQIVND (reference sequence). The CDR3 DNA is TGTGCCAGTAGTATTTCCTCAAGGGGGAACATTCAGTACTTC. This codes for CASSISSRGNIQYF. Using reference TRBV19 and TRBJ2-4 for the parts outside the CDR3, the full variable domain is DGGITQSPKYLFRKEGQNVTLSCEQNLNHDAMYWYRQDPGQGLRLIYYSQIVNDFQKGDIAEGYSVSREKKESFPLTVTSAQKNPTAFYLCASSISSRGNIQYFGAGTRLSVL.

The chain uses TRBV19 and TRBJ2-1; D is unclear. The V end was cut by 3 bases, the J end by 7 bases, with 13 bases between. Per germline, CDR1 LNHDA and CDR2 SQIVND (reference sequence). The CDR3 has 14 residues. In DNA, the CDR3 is TGTGCCAGTAGTATTGGGCGCCAGTCGAATGAGCAGTTCTTC. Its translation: CASSIGRQSNEQFF.

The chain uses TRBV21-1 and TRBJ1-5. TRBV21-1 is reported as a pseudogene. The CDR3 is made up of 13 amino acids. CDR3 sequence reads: CASSTFGNQPQHF. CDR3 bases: TGTGCCAGCAGCACCTTCGGTAATCAGCCCCAGCATTTT.

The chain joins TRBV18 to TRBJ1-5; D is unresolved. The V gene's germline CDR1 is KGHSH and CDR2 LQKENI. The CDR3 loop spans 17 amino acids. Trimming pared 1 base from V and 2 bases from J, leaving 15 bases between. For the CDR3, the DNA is TGTGCCAGCTCACCACGCCCACCAGGTCCGGGCAATCAGCCCCAGCATTTT. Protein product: CASSPRPPGPGNQPQHF.

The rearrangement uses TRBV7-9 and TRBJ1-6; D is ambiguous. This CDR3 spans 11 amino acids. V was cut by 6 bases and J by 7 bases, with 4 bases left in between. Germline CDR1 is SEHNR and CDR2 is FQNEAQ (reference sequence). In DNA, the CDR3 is TGTGCCAGCAGTTCGAATTCACCCCTCCACTTT. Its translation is CASSSNSPLHF.

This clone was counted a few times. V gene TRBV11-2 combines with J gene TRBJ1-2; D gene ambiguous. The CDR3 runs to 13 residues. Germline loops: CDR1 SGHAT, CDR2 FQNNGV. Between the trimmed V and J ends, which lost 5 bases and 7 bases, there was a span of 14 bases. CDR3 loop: CASSALREGGYTF. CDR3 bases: TGTGCCAGCAGCGCATTAAGGGAGGGTGGCTACACCTTC.

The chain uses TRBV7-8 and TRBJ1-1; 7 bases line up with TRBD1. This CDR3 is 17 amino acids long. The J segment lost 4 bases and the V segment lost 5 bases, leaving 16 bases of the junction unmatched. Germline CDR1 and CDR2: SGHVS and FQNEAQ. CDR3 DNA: TGTGCCAGCAGCGGCCGGACAGGAAGAGAGGGAAGCACTGAAGCTTTCTTT. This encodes CASSGRTGREGSTEAFF.

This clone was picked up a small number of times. The CDR3 protein is CAISFEPVKGTEQYF. The CDR3 DNA is TGTGCCATCAGCTTCGAACCGGTAAAGGGTACCGAGCAGTACTTC. The chain combines TRBV10-3 with TRBJ2-7; D gene uncertain. Per the germline V gene, CDR1 is ENHRY and CDR2 is SYGVKD. The CDR3 consists of 15 residues. The V end was cut by 6 bases, the J end by 6 bases, with 21 bases between.

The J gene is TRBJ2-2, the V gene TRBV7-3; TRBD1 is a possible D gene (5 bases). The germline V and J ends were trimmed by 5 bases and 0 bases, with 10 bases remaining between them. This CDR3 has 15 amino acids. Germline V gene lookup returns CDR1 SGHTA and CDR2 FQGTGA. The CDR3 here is CASSPQTANTGELFF. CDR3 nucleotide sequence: TGTGCCAGCAGCCCCCAGACAGCGAACACCGGGGAGCTGTTTTTT.

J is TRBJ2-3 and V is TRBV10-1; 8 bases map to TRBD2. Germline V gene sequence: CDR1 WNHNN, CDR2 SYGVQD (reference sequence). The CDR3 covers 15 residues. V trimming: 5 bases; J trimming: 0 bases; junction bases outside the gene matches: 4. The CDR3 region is CASSRLAGSTDTQYF. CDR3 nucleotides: TGCGCCAGCAGTAGATTAGCGGGAAGCACAGATACGCAGTATTTT.

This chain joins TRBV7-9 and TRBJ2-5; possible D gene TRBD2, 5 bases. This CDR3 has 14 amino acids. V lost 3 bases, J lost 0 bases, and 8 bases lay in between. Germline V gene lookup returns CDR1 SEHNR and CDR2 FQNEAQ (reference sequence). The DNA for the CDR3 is TGTGCCAGCAGCTTGGACGGGAACCAAGAGACCCAGTACTTC. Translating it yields CASSLDGNQETQYF.